This T cell receptor beta chain was identified in a study of T cell responses to AZD1222 COVID-19 vaccine (dated by TCRdb to the early 2020s). At the level of the whole study: TCR sequencing covered more than 230 trial participants: 200 to 220 given two doses of AZD1222 and approximately 26 given two doses of MenACWY control vaccine. Trial participants were enrolled by age into 18-55, 56-69 and 70-plus year subgroups, with 148, 28 and 57 TCR-sequenced participants respectively. What the authors observed across the whole study: A significant rise in spike-specific TCR breadth and depth was observed after two AZD1222 doses relative to day 0 and relative to MenACWY recipients. The vaccine-associated CD4 TCRs covered the entire spike protein, and the dominant responses fell in regions 160-218 and 743-854. Participants were mostly white British, with more females than males. The authors suggested clonal diversity may have been underestimated. The 56-69-year group was small, and its depth increase did not reach significance, likely because of low power. Nearly half of unique spike-specific TCRs reportedly recognized epitopes outside regions mutated in the B.1.351 and B.1.1.7 variants. No day 14 peak-response samples were available, so repertoires were characterized only after the peak T cell response. Conclusions about previously exposed vaccinees are limited, since just 5 to 7 AZD1222 recipients were seropositive for SARS-CoV-2 at baseline.

Explained via the paper, the time point label denotes: about 28 days (+/-7) after the second vaccine dose. AZD1222 recipients whose second dose came at about 4 weeks and those whose second dose came at about 12 weeks were combined into one group, since spike-specific TCR depth and breadth did not differ between the two schedules. Vaccinee samples were obtained from the UK trials COV001 and COV002, which included a single-blind randomized controlled phase 2/3 trial of AZD1222 (ChAdOx1 nCoV-19) in healthy adults. For TCRbeta chain sequencing, PBMC samples from trial participants were taken at day 0 and at day 28 after the second dose. The germline V gene encodes CDR1 LNHDA and CDR2 SQIVND (reference sequence). The CDR3 spans 15 residues, from the cysteine through the phenylalanine. Only CDR3 DNA is held: 45 bases, read in frame from base 1. Trimming takes 3 bases off V and 4 bases off J; junction bases not matched to a gene: 6.

The CDR3 regions of human TCRbeta chains were analyzed by immunosequencing. Per the original workflow: Repertoire TCRs were checked for matches against a reference library of SARS-CoV-2-specific TCRs that had been generated using the MIRA antigen-specificity platform. Breadth was defined as the fraction of unique TCRs that were SARS-CoV-2-associated, and depth was defined as the fraction of total T cells that were SARS-CoV-2-associated. Each spike-specific TCR was assigned to its reactive spike region and to a CD4 or CD8 class using the MIRA data. Log10-transformed breadth and depth values were compared by one-way ANOVA with Sidak's multiple comparisons tests. What TCRdb holds here is the immuneACCESS table cut down to in-frame rearrangements. Part of the clones is not present; checked against another copy, under half of the missing clones reflect an unresolved V gene, and the others are unexplained. V, J and clone size are those of that table, while D and trimming were read from the DNA. Present in this sample are approximately 70,000 clones, around 81% of which were seen just once. The ten largest clones represent about 50% of the sample.

On this clone itself: Its antigen is unknown. No clone much larger than this one lies a single base away; base qualities are absent.

This TCR came from an adult who received the AZD1222 COVID-19 vaccine. In this chain, TRBV19 is recombined with TRBJ2-7, with 10 bases matching TRBD1. Material: peripheral blood, obtained 28 days after the second AZD1222 dose. The CDR3 protein sequence reads: CASSILDRGRYEQYF. The DNA sequence is TGTGCCAGTAGTATTCTCGACAGGGGGCGATACGAGCAGTACTTC.